This TCR beta chain was recovered during a study of human T cells and chemical hapten exposure. This clonotype showed up many times. Time point here: patch test 2, 6 weeks after DPC sensitization. Treatment denoted: therapeutic diphenylcyclopropenone sensitization with weekly scalp DPC. TCRdb called the RACE reads again in MiXCR, with one record for every CDR3 protein. Found here are roughly 380,000 distinct CDR3 sequences, roughly 6% of them singletons; the top ten hold more than 5.5%. The CDR3 is made up of 13 amino acids. Losses at the gene ends were 1 base for V and 4 bases for J; bases not matched to a gene: 4. Germline V gives CDR1 SQVTM, CDR2 ANQGSEA.

The sample here was whole blood, taken in connection with sensitization to the hapten diphenylcyclopropenone (DPC). The V gene is TRBV29-1, the J gene TRBJ2-7; 7 positions match TRBD1. This clonotype was sampled from a young woman with alopecia areata. Some clones in this sample may be carry-over from other donors' samples. The CDR3 coding sequence is TGCAGCGTTGAAGGGGGGACAGATTACGAGCAGTACTTC. Translation: CSVEGGTDYEQYF.